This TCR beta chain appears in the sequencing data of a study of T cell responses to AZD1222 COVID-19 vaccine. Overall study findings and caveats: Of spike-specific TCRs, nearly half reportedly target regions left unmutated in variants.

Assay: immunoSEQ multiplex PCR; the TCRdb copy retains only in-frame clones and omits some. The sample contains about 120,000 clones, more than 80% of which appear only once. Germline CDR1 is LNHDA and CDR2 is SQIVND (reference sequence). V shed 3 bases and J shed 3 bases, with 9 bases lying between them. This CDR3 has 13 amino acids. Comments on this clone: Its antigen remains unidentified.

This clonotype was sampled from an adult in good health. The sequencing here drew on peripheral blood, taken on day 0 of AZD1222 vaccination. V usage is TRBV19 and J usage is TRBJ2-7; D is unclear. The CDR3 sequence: CASSIGSGYEQYF. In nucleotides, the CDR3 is TGTGCCAGTAGTATCGGATCCGGCTACGAGCAGTACTTC.